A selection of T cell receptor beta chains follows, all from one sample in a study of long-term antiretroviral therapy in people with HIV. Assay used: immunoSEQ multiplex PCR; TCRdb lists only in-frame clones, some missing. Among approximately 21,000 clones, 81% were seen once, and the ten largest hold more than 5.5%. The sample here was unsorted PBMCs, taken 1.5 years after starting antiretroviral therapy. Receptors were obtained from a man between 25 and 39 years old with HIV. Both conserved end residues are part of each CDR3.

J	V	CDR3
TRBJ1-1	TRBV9	CASSVLTGEDTEAFF
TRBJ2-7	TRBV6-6	CASSYSGRSYEQYF
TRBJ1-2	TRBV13	CASSLQGASNYGYTF
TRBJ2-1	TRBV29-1	CSVATSRNEQFF
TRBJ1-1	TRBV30	CAWRWGLEAFF
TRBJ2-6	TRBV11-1	CASSASGQGKRFGANVLTF
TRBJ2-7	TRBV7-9	CASSLRGGEGGSYEQYF
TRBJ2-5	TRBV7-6	CASTLLGTGAEETQYF
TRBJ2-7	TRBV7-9	CASSLQAYEQYF
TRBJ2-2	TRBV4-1	CASSQGNLAPGELFF
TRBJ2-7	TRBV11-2	CASSSRWGAGGWNEQYF
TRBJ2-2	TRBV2	CASSYSGELFF
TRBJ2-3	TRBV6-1	CASILDRGALDTQYF
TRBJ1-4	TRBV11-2	CASSLEFVQGIEKLFF
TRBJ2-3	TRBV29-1	CSGLDRGATQYF
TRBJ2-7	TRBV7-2	CASSARQGTYEQYF
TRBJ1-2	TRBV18	CASSPSGQGYGYTF